This T cell receptor beta chain derives from a study of T cell responses to AZD1222 COVID-19 vaccine. Whole-study results and caveats: Donors, mostly white British, included more females; clonal diversity was possibly underestimated.

A remark on this clone: Its target is not known.

V lost 6 bases, J lost 10 bases, and 19 bases lay in between. This CDR3 spans 15 amino acids. From germline, CDR1 is MDHEN and CDR2 SYDVKM. The protocol was immunoSEQ multiplex PCR, while the TCRdb copy is restricted to in-frame clones and leaves out a portion. The sample gives more than 110,000 clones, approximately 90% of which show up once; around 2.8% is in the top ten. The chain carries TRBV28 and TRBJ1-6, with D perhaps TRBD1 (6 bases). The receptor's source is an adult in good health. This specimen consisted of peripheral blood, obtained on day 0 of AZD1222 vaccination. The CDR3 coding sequence is TGTGCCAGCAGCCCTTGGGTAACAGGGAACTCACCCCTCCACTTT. As protein: CASSPWVTGNSPLHF.